Presented here are 10 T cell receptor beta chains from one specimen sequenced in a study of Ad26.COV2.S vaccination and SARS-CoV-2 variants (dated by TCRdb to about 2021). This sample's time point label indicates: individuals recovered from natural SARS-CoV-2 infection. Library prep was done by the immunoSEQ multiplex PCR assay. TCRdb re-hosts the immuneACCESS table, in-frame sequences only. Its copies lack some clones; in the studies checked, an unresolved V gene accounts for under half of them, and the cause for the rest is not known. Within this sample are 180,000 or so clones, with around nine tenths of them counted one time only. The ten largest make up more than 4.5% of the sample. The sequenced sample was peripheral blood, obtained after recovery from COVID-19. The receptors shown here come from a human donor who had recovered from COVID-19.

The chain is built from TRBV11-2 and TRBJ1-4; D is ambiguous. Germline CDR1 is SGHAT and CDR2 is FQNNGV. The CDR3 extends over 13 amino acids. Trimming took 5 bases from V and 8 from J, leaving 12 bases between them. CDR3 bases: TGTGCCAGCAGCCCCACACCGGGGGAAAAACTGTTTTTT. Its translation: CASSPTPGEKLFF.

The chain uses TRBV7-9 and TRBJ2-7; 11 bases map to TRBD2. J was trimmed by 3 bases and V by 5 bases; bases with no gene match: 6. The CDR3 covers 15 residues. Germline V lookup: CDR1 SEHNR, CDR2 FQNEAQ (reference sequence). The DNA for the CDR3 is TGTGCCAGCAGCCTAGGGACTAGCGGAGACTACGAGCAGTACTTC. It encodes CASSLGTSGDYEQYF.

This clone occurred once. The chain combines TRBV27 with TRBJ2-7; 9 bases map to TRBD2. CDR3 length: 15 amino acids. Germline V lookup: CDR1 MNHEY, CDR2 SMNVEV (reference sequence). J was trimmed by 7 bases and V by 10 bases; bases with no gene match: 17. The CDR3 reads CATRVGAGGPEEQYF. The DNA of the CDR3 is TGTGCCACCAGGGTTGGGGCGGGAGGGCCGGAAGAGCAGTACTTC.

The CDR3 here is CSVEDPGENEQFF. CDR3 coding DNA: TGCAGCGTTGAAGATCCAGGGGAGAATGAGCAGTTCTTC. The gene calls are TRBV29-1 and TRBJ2-1, with a weak D call TRBD1 (6 bases). CDR3 length equals 13 residues. Germline CDR1 and CDR2: SQVTM and ANQGSEA. V lost 0 bases to trimming and J lost 7 bases, with 10 bases between them.

The chain couples TRBV5-6 to TRBJ2-1; 14 nucleotides align to TRBD2. CDR1 SGHDT and CDR2 YYEEEE come from the germline V gene. CDR3 length equals 17 residues. Unmatched junction bases numbered 10, after V lost 7 bases and J lost 4 bases. CDR3 nucleotide sequence: TGTGCCAGCCAACGATGGGGACTAGCGGGAGATTACAATGAGCAGTTCTTC. This encodes CASQRWGLAGDYNEQFF.

This chain uses TRBV3-1 (or the pseudogene TRBV3-2) with TRBJ2-1; 9 bases match TRBD2. Germline CDR1 reads LGHDT; CDR2 reads YNNKEL (reference sequence). The CDR3 is 15 residues long. The ends lost 2 bases at V and 7 bases at J; junction bases unmatched: 6. The CDR3, as DNA: TGTGCCAGCAGCCAAATCATAGCGGGAGCTAATGAGCAGTTCTTC. Translating it yields CASSQIIAGANEQFF.

The J gene is TRBJ2-2, the V gene TRBV29-1, with D possibly TRBD1 on 6 matching bases. The germline V and J ends were trimmed by 4 bases and 4 bases, with 13 bases remaining between them. The length of the CDR3 is 14 residues. CDR1 SQVTM and CDR2 ANQGSEA come from the germline V gene. The chain's CDR3 is CSVGEIRGTGELFF. Here the CDR3 DNA reads TGCAGCGTTGGGGAAATCAGGGGCACCGGGGAGCTGTTTTTT.

This chain links TRBV9 with TRBJ2-3; no clear D. The CDR3 contains 12 residues. Germline CDR1 is SGDLS and CDR2 is YYNGEE. Trimming removed 4 bases from V and 2 bases from J, with 5 bases in between. CDR3: CASSPPTDTQYF. CDR3 nucleotides: TGTGCCAGCAGCCCCCCCACAGATACGCAGTATTTT.

The chain employs TRBV20-1 and TRBJ2-1; D not certain. Between the trimmed V and J ends, which lost 6 bases and 6 bases, there was a span of 9 bases. The CDR3 loop spans 11 amino acids. Germline CDR1 is DFQATT and CDR2 is SNEGSKA (reference sequence). CDR3 region: CSAPTLNEQFF. The CDR3 DNA is TGCAGTGCCCCAACGCTCAATGAGCAGTTCTTC.

The J gene is TRBJ2-1, the V gene TRBV6-6; tentatively, D is TRBD2 (6 bases). Deletions cut 6 bases from V and 5 bases from J, with 17 bases between. Germline V gene sequence: CDR1 MNHNY, CDR2 SVGAGI (reference sequence). The CDR3 extends over 15 amino acids. The CDR3 loop reads CASSNPWGEDNEQFF. The CDR3 DNA reads TGTGCCAGCAGCAACCCATGGGGGGAGGACAATGAGCAGTTCTTC.